This T cell receptor (beta chain) was identified in a study of cytomegalovirus exposure and HLA in healthy donors. On this clone itself: As yet, its antigen is unknown.

Regarding the study as a whole: It was assumed in the presence/absence analyses that sequencing depth was roughly uniform across donors.

It was with 60 Vbeta and 13 Jbeta primers that the PCR ran. Profiling relied on immunoSEQ multiplex PCR, and the TCRdb table lists in-frame clones only, not all of them. Of 100,000 to 150,000 clones in the sample, roughly 68% were seen once. Germline V gene data show CDR1 as SGHRS and CDR2 as YFSETQ. V lost 5 bases and J lost 6, with 16 bases in between. This CDR3 has 14 amino acids. The chain has TRBV5-1 and TRBJ2-3; no reliable D call. The sequencing input was PBMCs. The receptor's source is a woman in her fifties or sixties in good health and CMV-seropositive. CDR3 coding DNA: TGCGCCAGCAGTACGACCGCTGGCGGTGATACGCAGTATTTT. It is translated as CASSTTAGGDTQYF.